The entry below gives a single TCR beta chain sequence along with its context. Assay: immunoSEQ multiplex PCR; the TCRdb copy retains only in-frame clones and omits some. This sample has roughly 48,000 clones, with 88% found just once. CDR3 size: 13 residues. Germline CDR1 is WSHSY and CDR2 is SAAADI. V was clipped by 6 bases and J by 2 bases, with 9 bases between them. The record originates from a study of T cell changes during pregnancy in multiple sclerosis. The sample here was CD4+ T cells from peripheral blood mononuclear cells, taken in the second trimester of pregnancy. The chain links TRBV10-2 to TRBJ2-3, with D perhaps matching TRBD2 (6 bases). The receptor was isolated from a female donor with multiple sclerosis, enrolled in a pregnancy study. The CDR3: CASRAGLTDTQYF. DNA for the CDR3: TGCGCCAGCAGGGCGGGACTCACAGATACGCAGTATTTT.